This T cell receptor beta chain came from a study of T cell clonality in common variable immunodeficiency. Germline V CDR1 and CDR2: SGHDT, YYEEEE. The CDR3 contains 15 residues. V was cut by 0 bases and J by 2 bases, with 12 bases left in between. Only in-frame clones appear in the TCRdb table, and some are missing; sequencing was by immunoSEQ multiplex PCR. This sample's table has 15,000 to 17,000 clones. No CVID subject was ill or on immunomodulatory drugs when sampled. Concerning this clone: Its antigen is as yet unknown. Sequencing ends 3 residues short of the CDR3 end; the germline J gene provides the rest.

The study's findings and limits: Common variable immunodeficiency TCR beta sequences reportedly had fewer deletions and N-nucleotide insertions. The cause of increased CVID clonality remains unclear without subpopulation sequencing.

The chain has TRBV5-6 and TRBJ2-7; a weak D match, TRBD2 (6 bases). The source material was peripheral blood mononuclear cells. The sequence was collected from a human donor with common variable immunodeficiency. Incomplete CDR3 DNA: TGTGCCAGCAGCTTGGCGGGGGTTCCACCCTACGAG. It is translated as CASSLAGVPPYE. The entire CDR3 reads CASSLAGVPPYEQYF.